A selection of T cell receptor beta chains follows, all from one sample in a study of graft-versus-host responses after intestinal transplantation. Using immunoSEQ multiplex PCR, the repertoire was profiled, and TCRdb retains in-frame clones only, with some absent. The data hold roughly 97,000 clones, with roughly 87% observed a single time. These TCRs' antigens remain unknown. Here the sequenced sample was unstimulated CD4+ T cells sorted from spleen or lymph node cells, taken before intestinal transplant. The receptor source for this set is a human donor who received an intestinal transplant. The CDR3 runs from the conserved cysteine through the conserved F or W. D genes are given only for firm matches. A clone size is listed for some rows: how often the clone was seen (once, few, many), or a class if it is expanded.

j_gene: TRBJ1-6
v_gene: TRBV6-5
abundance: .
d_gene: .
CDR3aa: CASSYQDSDALHF
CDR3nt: TGTGCCAGCAGTTACCAAGACTCTGACGCCCTCCACTTT

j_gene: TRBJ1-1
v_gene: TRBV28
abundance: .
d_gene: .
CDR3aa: CASSLYPREAFF
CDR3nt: TGTGCCAGCAGTTTATATCCTAGAGAAGCTTTCTTT

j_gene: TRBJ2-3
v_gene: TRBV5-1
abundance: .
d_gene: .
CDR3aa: CASSSVASTDTQYF
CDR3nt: TGCGCCAGCAGCTCAGTAGCTAGCACAGATACGCAGTATTTT

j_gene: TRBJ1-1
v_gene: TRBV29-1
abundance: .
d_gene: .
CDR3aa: CSVRENTEAFF
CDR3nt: TGCAGCGTAAGAGAGAACACTGAAGCTTTCTTT

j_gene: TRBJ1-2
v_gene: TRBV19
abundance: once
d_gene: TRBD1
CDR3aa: CASSPWTGARNGYTF
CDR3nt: TGTGCCAGTAGTCCTTGGACAGGGGCTAGGAATGGCTACACCTTC

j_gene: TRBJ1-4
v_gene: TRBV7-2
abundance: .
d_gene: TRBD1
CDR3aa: CASSSFTGVREKLFF
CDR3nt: TGTGCCAGCAGCTCCTTTACAGGGGTGCGGGAAAAACTGTTTTTT

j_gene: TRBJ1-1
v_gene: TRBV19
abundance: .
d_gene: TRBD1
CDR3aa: CASSMGRQGGLNTEAFF
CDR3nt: TGTGCCAGTAGTATGGGTCGACAGGGTGGGTTGAACACTGAAGCTTTCTTT

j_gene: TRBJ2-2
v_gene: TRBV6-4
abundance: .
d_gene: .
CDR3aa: CASSDSIEGGTGELFF
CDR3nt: TGTGCCAGCAGTGACTCGATCGAGGGGGGCACCGGGGAGCTGTTTTTT

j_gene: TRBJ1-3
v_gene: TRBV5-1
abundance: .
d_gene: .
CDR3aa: CASSLGWGSGNTIYF
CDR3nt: TGCGCCAGCAGCTTGGGATGGGGCTCTGGAAACACCATATATTTT

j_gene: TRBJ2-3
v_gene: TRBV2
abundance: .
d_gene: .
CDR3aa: CASSEGQRTSTDTQYF
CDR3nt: TGTGCCAGCAGTGAAGGCCAGCGGACTAGCACAGATACGCAGTATTTT

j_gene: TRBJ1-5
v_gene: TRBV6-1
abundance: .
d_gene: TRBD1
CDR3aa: CASTTGRGPNQPQHF
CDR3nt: TGTGCCAGCACGACGGGCAGGGGGCCCAATCAGCCCCAGCATTTT

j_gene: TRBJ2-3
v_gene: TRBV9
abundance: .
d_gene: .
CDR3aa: CASSVRAFQGSDTQYF
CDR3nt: TGTGCCAGCAGCGTACGAGCGTTCCAGGGGTCAGATACGCAGTATTTT

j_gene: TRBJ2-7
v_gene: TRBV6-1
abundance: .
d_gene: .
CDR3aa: CASNQREPYEQYF
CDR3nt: TGTGCCAGCAATCAACGGGAGCCCTACGAGCAGTACTTC

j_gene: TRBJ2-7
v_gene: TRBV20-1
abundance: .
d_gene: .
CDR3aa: CSARGGYEQYF
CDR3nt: TGCAGTGCTAGAGGGGGTTACGAGCAGTACTTC

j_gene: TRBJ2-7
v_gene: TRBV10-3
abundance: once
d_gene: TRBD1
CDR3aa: CATRDRGYEQYF
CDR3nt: TGTGCCACCCGGGACAGGGGCTACGAGCAGTACTTC

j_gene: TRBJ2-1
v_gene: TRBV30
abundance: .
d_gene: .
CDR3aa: CAWRGALTYNEQFF
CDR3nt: TGTGCCTGGCGGGGGGCGTTAACCTACAATGAGCAGTTCTTC

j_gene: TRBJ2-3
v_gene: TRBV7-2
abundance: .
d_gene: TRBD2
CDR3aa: CASRTSGGTDTQYF
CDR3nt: TGTGCCAGCAGGACTAGCGGGGGCACAGATACGCAGTATTTT

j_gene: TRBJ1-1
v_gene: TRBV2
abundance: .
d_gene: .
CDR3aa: CASRLRGGDSEAFF
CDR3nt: TGTGCCAGCAGGTTGCGGGGCGGCGATTCGGAAGCTTTCTTT

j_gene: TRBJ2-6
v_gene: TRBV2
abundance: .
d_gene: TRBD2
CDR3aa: CAGTSGRATGANVLTF
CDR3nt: TGTGCCGGTACTAGCGGGAGGGCCACTGGGGCCAACGTCCTGACTTTC

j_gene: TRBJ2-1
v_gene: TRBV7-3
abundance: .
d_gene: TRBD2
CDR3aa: CASSFGGVNEQFF
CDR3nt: TGTGCCAGCAGCTTCGGGGGGGTCAATGAGCAGTTCTTC

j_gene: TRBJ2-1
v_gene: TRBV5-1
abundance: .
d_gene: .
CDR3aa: CASSLTPREGYNEQFF
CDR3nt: TGCGCCAGCAGCTTGACCCCGCGAGAAGGCTACAATGAGCAGTTCTTC

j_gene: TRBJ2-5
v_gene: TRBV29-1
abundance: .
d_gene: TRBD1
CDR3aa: CSGDGRGQETQYF
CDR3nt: TGCAGCGGAGATGGCAGGGGGCAGGAGACCCAGTACTTC

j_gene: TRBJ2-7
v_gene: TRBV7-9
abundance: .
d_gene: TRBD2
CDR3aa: CASSPGTSGAPPEQYF
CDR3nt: TGTGCCAGCAGCCCCGGGACTAGCGGGGCCCCGCCCGAGCAGTACTTC

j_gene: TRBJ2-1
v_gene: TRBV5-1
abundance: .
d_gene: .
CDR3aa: CASSFNNNEQFF
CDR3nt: TGCGCCAGCAGCTTTAACAACAATGAGCAGTTCTTC

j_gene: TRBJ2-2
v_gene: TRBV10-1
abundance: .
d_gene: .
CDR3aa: CASSRDTGELFF
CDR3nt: TGCGCCAGCAGTAGGGACACCGGGGAGCTGTTTTTT

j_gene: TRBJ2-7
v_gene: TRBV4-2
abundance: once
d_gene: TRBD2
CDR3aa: CASSRTSGPFSYEQYF
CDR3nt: TGTGCCAGCAGCAGGACTAGCGGGCCTTTCTCCTACGAGCAGTACTTC

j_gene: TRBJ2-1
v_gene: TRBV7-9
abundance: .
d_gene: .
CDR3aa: CASSGQGPGYNEQFF
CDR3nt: TGTGCCAGCAGCGGGCAGGGACCAGGGTACAATGAGCAGTTCTTC

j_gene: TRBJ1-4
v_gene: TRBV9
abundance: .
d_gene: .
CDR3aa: CASSVEGHGGEKLFF
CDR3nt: TGTGCCAGCAGCGTAGAAGGGCATGGAGGTGAAAAACTGTTTTTT

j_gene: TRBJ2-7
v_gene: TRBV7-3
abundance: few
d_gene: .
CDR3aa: CASSHGGRSYEQYF
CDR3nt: TGTGCCAGCAGCCACGGGGGCCGCTCCTACGAGCAGTACTTC

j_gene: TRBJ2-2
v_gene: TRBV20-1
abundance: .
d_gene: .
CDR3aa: CSASQTGELFF
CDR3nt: TGCAGTGCTAGCCAGACCGGGGAGCTGTTTTTT

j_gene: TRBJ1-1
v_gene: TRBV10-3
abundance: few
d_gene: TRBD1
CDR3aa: CAIRQGDMNTEAFF
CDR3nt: TGTGCCATCCGACAGGGAGACATGAACACTGAAGCTTTCTTT

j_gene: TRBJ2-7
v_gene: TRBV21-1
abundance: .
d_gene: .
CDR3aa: CASSKAPWGLKSYEQYF
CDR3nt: TGTGCCAGCAGCAAAGCGCCGTGGGGTCTTAAGTCGTACGAGCAGTACTTC